The entry below gives a single TCR beta chain sequence along with its context. Its antigen remains unidentified. These data originate in a study of cytomegalovirus exposure and HLA in healthy donors. Study observations and caveats: Most observed TCR sequences were rare, whereas some public TCRs were detected in many donors.

V shed 7 bases and J shed 0 bases, with 15 bases lying between them. Germline CDR1 reads MNHNS; CDR2 reads SASEGT. The CDR3 consists of 15 residues. Some clones are missing from TCRdb's copy, which holds only in-frame ones; the method was immunoSEQ multiplex PCR. The sample consists of approximately 160,000 clones, 84% of them appearing once. This TCR was recovered from a man younger than 45 in good health and CMV-seropositive. This rearrangement joins TRBV6-1 to TRBJ1-1; perhaps TRBD1 as D (5 bases). The material sequenced was PBMCs. The CDR3 protein is CASILRQFMNTEAFF. As DNA, the CDR3 is TGTGCCAGCATCCTCAGACAGTTCATGAACACTGAAGCTTTCTTT.